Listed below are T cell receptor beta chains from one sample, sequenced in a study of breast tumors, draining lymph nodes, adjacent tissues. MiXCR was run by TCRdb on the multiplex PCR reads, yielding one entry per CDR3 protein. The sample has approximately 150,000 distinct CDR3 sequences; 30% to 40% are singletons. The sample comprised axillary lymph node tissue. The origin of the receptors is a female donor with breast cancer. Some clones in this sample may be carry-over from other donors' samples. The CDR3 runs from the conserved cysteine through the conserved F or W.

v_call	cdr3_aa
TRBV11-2	CASSLARRTFTDTQYF
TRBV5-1	CASSLDRAYEQYF
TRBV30	CAWSGQTYEQYF
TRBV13	CASSLPGWGRGTKNIQYF
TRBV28	CASRQGNPQYF
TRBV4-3	CASSQDLPPSGNTIYF
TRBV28	CASSVCKIF
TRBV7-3	CASSWGGGGQETQYF
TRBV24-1	CATSDLQISGQYHTGELFF
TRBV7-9	CASSQDPEAFF
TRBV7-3	CASSYQAGGAYNEQFF
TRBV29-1	CSVVKSSGQTTATEAYF
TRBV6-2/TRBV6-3	CASKPSGSGSNEQFF
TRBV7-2	CASSFLRSQETQYF
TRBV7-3	CASSHGRAGRISNPQYF
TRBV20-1	CSAREAGPSSYTF
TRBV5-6	CASSLGIAERFF
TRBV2	CASSASTATDGYTF
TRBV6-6	CASSPRFGASTDTQYF
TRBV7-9	CASSPAGFLGEQYF
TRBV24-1	CATSDPGTGTYNEKLFF
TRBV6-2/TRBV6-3	CASNDQLGGKTVF
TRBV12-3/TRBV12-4	CASSFFGGGEKLFF
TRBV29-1	CSVMQGFGNTF
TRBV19	CATRTGGLGREQFF
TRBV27	CASRFRLASNEQFF
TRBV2	CASSSRTGSNYGYTF
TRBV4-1	CASRKDMGQGEETQYF
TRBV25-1	CASKTPGTGNTGELFF
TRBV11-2	CASSLVPGAYEQYF
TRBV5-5	CASSPPIAGTTDTQYF
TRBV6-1	CAGSQKDRDRGWRNEQYF
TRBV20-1	CSAVMTETQYF
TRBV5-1	CASSGSGGAGETQYF
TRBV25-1	CATQGDTQHF
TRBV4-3	CASSYRATNQPQHF
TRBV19	CASSKRHPGQQQETQSF
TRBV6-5	CASSHRPSSGNEQFF
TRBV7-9	CASSLDGGYYNEQFF